This TCR beta chain originates from a study of post-analysis software for immune sequencing data. Study-wide points: Included in a set of four or five TRBV segments more frequent in patients than controls were TRBV5-6, TRBV5-1 and TRBV20-1.

Libraries were made from TCR beta cDNA, and they carried unique molecular identifiers. One entry per CDR3 protein, called by TCRdb with MiXCR from the PCR reads. The sample contains around 190,000 distinct CDR3 sequences, roughly 28% of which appear only once. Only a few counts were recorded for this clonotype. Its target is not known. J gave up 6 bases and V 6 bases, and 10 bases lay outside the gene matches. This CDR3 comprises 14 residues. The sequence derives from a girl aged 2-17 years with multiple sclerosis. This chain links TRBV12-3 or TRBV12-4 with TRBJ1-1; TRBD1 agrees at 7 bases. Input material: blood. The CDR3 region has the DNA TGTGCCAGCAGGCTACAGGGGTGGGGCGCTGAAGCTTTCTTT. Translated, it gives CASRLQGWGAEAFF.